This TCR beta chain was documented in a study of molecular identifiers for immune sequencing clone quantification. Study outcomes and limitations: Spiked Jurkat TCR RNA equivalent to one cell reportedly surfaced among about 1 million naive cells. Clones that exceeded 20 RNA copies held over 98% of effector molecules, yet under 1% in naive cells.

CDR3 length: 15 amino acids. Germline CDR1 is PRHDT and CDR2 is FYEKMQ (reference sequence). Unmatched junction bases numbered 5, after V lost 5 bases and J lost 1 base. A word on this clonotype: Its antigen is currently unknown.

Listed TCR primers and previously described methods were used for bulk TCR libraries. A single record per CDR3 protein comes from TCRdb applying MiXCR to the PCR reads. The sample holds over 90,000 distinct CDR3 sequences, about 35% seen once. Sorting recovered naive CD8 T cells on a CD8+CD4-CCR7+CD45RA+ profile. This TCR was sampled from a human donor in good health. Some libraries in this study had Jurkat cell RNA spiked in. Sequenced input: naive CD8+ T cells from blood, with Jurkat cell RNA spiked in. The subset denotes: FACS-sorted CD8+CD4-CCR7+CD45RA+ naive T cells. This chain uses TRBV13 with TRBJ1-1, with 9 bases that match TRBD1. The CDR3 DNA reads as TGTGCCAGCAGCCTGAGGACAGGGGAGAACACTGAAGCTTTCTTT. It codes for CASSLRTGENTEAFF.